What follows are 28 T cell receptor beta chains derived from one specimen sequenced in a study of CD8 T cells in ankylosing spondylitis. TCRdb processed the 5' RACE reads anew with MiXCR; each CDR3 protein has one entry. Of around 99,000 distinct CDR3 sequences detected, just under 9% appear once; the ten largest clones hold approximately 4.8%. Material: blood, either unsorted or a sorted T cell fraction (not recorded which). The receptors were sampled from a male donor with ankylosing spondylitis or in good health (not recorded which).

Relative to its sample, this clonotype is medium-sized. The chain recombines TRBV29-1 with TRBJ1-3, with D tentatively TRBD1 (6 bases). This CDR3 is built from 14 residues. The V gene lost 8 bases and the J gene lost 0 bases, with 14 bases spanning the gap. In germline, CDR1 is SQVTM, CDR2 ANQGSEA. The CDR3 region is CSTAEGDSGNTIYF. The DNA for the CDR3 is TGCAGCACCGCCGAGGGGGACTCTGGAAACACCATATATTTT.

This clonotype occurred many times. The chain recombines TRBV29-1 with TRBJ2-2; D uncertain. This CDR3 has 11 residues. Trimming cost V 7 bases and J 6 bases, with 9 bases left between them. The germline V gene has CDR1 SQVTM and CDR2 ANQGSEA. The CDR3 sequence is CSARAAGELFF. DNA for the CDR3: TGCAGCGCTCGCGCAGCCGGGGAGCTGTTTTTT.

This clonotype has at least ten counts. The chain uses TRBV20-1 and TRBJ2-5; D is uncertain. The CDR3 consists of 12 residues. The V gene's germline CDR1 is DFQATT and CDR2 SNEGSKA (reference sequence). Deletions cut 6 bases from V and 5 bases from J, with 13 bases between. CDR3 sequence (DNA): TGCAGTGCCCGTCTGGTTGGGGAGACCCAGTACTTC. It specifies CSARLVGETQYF.

This clonotype was detected ten times or more. The V call is TRBV11-2, the J call TRBJ1-4; TRBD1 agrees at 9 bases. This CDR3 has 14 amino acids. Per the germline V gene, CDR1 is SGHAT and CDR2 is FQNNGV. V shed 1 base and J 7 bases; nucleotides not matched to a gene: 1. The DNA for the CDR3 is TGTGCCAGCAGCTTAGGGACAGGGGTTGAAAAACTGTTTTTT. This translates into CASSLGTGVEKLFF.

CDR3 nucleotides: TGTGCCAGCAGTCCTACTAGCGGGGGGGACTACGAGCAGTACTTC. This translates into CASSPTSGGDYEQYF. The chain has TRBV12-3 or TRBV12-4 and TRBJ2-7; 13 bases fit TRBD2. The trim removed 5 bases at V and 3 bases at J, leaving 4 bases unmatched. The CDR3 has 15 amino acids.

The chain uses TRBV20-1 and TRBJ2-7; 13 bases are a match to TRBD2. This CDR3 has 15 amino acids. Germline lookup yields CDR1 DFQATT and CDR2 SNEGSKA (reference sequence). The ends lost 4 bases at V and 2 bases at J; junction bases unmatched: 5. For the CDR3, the DNA is TGCAGTGCTATCCTCGGGACTAGCGGGACCTACGAGCAGTACTTC. It codes for CSAILGTSGTYEQYF.

This clonotype was observed at least ten times. The chain carries TRBV5-1 and TRBJ2-7, with D perhaps TRBD2 (5 bases). Trimming removed 1 base at V and 2 bases at J, with 19 bases between. The germline V gene encodes CDR1 SGHRS and CDR2 YFSETQ. The CDR3 totals 17 residues. The CDR3 reads CASSLFIGVARTYEQYF. The CDR3 DNA sequence: TGCGCCAGCAGCTTGTTCATTGGAGTAGCGAGAACCTACGAGCAGTACTTC.

This clonotype was counted between two and nine times. The V call is TRBV14, the J call TRBJ1-6, with D possibly TRBD1 on 6 matching bases. This CDR3 is 15 amino acids long. Germline CDR1 is SGHDN and CDR2 is FVKESK. V was pared by 1 base and J by 8 bases, with 12 bases between. CDR3 in DNA: TGTGCCAGCAGCCAAGTGCGGGGGCGGGATTCACCCCTCCACTTT. Translation gives CASSQVRGRDSPLHF.

This clonotype was counted ten times or more. This chain links TRBV6-4 with TRBJ2-7; TRBD1 aligns across 7 bases. This CDR3 is built from 17 residues. With V trimmed by 0 bases and J by 0 bases, 8 bases remained unmatched. Looked up from germline, CDR1 is MRHNA and CDR2 is SNTAGT. Here the CDR3 DNA reads TGTGCCAGCAGTGACTCCTGGCGACAGGGCACCTCCTACGAGCAGTACTTC. Amino acid sequence: CASSDSWRQGTSYEQYF.

At least ten counts were recorded for this clonotype. V usage is TRBV10-3 and J usage is TRBJ2-1, with 12 bases aligning to TRBD2. The CDR3 loop spans 16 amino acids. Trimming at V came to 5 bases and at J to 9 bases, leaving 11 bases not matched to a gene. The germline gives CDR1 ENHRY, CDR2 SYGVKD. The chain's CDR3 is CAISRDLAGGLSEQFF. CDR3 DNA sequence: TGTGCCATCAGTCGCGACCTAGCGGGGGGGCTGAGTGAGCAGTTCTTC.

This clonotype was detected only a few times. The genes are TRBV5-4 and TRBJ2-2; 10 bases match TRBD2. Germline CDR1 SGHNT, CDR2 YYREEE (reference sequence). This CDR3 has 17 amino acids. The V gene end was trimmed by 6 bases and the J gene end by 0 bases; junction bases not matched to a gene: 8. For the CDR3, the DNA is TGTGCCAGCAAGTGGACTAGCGGTCCGTCGAACACCGGGGAGCTGTTTTTT. Translation gives CASKWTSGPSNTGELFF.

This clonotype showed up many times. The CDR3 loop is CASSSGSGGNQPQHF. CDR3 coding DNA: TGTGCCAGCAGCTCGGGATCTGGGGGCAATCAGCCCCAGCATTTT. The rearrangement links TRBV7-2 to TRBJ1-5, with D uncertain. The germline V gene has CDR1 SGHTA and CDR2 FQGNSA. The CDR3 has 15 amino acids. Trimming pared 4 bases from V and 2 bases from J, leaving 12 bases between. The variable domain in full, with the rest retrieved from reference TRBV7-2 and TRBJ1-5, is GAGVSQSPSNKVTEKGKDVELRCDPISGHTALYWYRQSLGQGLEFLIYFQGNSAPDKSGLPSDRFSAERTGGSVSTLTIQRTQQEDSAVYLCASSSGSGGNQPQHFGDGTRLSIL.

This clonotype was seen ten or more times. The V and J genes are TRBV14 and TRBJ1-1; D ambiguous. Germline V gene data show CDR1 as SGHDN and CDR2 as FVKESK. Trimming pared 0 bases from V and 4 bases from J, leaving 9 bases between. This CDR3 is built from 14 residues. The DNA for the CDR3 is TGTGCCAGCAGCCAAGATCTGCTAGTCACTGAAGCTTTCTTT. This translates into CASSQDLLVTEAFF.

This clonotype was observed many times. The rearrangement joins TRBV15 to TRBJ2-4; TRBD1 matches at 9 bases. CDR1 is LNHNV, CDR2 YYDKDF, per germline (reference sequence). The CDR3 loop spans 17 amino acids. V lost 8 bases, J lost 3 bases, and 14 bases stayed unmatched. The CDR3 is CATSPGQGFFDKNIQYF. CDR3 nucleotides: TGTGCCACCTCACCGGGACAGGGTTTTTTTGACAAAAACATTCAGTACTTC.

This clonotype was picked up many times. The V call is TRBV5-1, the J call TRBJ2-2, with 12 bases lining up with TRBD2. This CDR3 has 15 amino acids. CDR1 is SGHRS and CDR2 is YFSETQ in the germline V gene. Trimming at V came to 3 bases and at J to 5 bases, leaving 2 bases not matched to a gene. The chain's CDR3 is CASSSGLAGTGELFF. The CDR3 bases are TGCGCCAGCAGCTCTGGACTAGCGGGGACCGGGGAGCTGTTTTTT.

This clonotype came up many times. The chain joins TRBV6-5 to TRBJ1-1; D possibly corresponds to TRBD1 (5 bases). V dropped 0 bases and J dropped 3 bases, with 11 bases sitting between them. The V gene's germline CDR1 is MNHEY and CDR2 SVGAGI. The CDR3 totals 15 residues. DNA for the CDR3: TGTGCCAGCAGTTACTCGGGGGGGGATTACACTGAAGCTTTCTTT. Translated, it gives CASSYSGGDYTEAFF.

This clonotype was picked up many times. The V and J genes are TRBV28 and TRBJ2-7, with D hard to call. The ends were cut back, 3 bases at V and 4 bases at J, with 7 bases in the middle. The length of the CDR3 is 12 residues. Germline CDR1 and CDR2: MDHEN and SYDVKM. CDR3 sequence reads: CASSFGLYEQYF. Written as DNA, the CDR3 is TGTGCCAGCAGTTTTGGATTGTACGAGCAGTACTTC.

The J gene is TRBJ2-2, the V gene TRBV27, with TRBD2 matching over 10 bases. CDR1 is MNHEY, CDR2 SMNVEV, per germline (reference sequence). Trimming removed 10 bases from V and 5 bases from J; junction bases left unmatched: 13. There are 16 residues in the CDR3. DNA of the CDR3: TGTGCCATTGGGGCCAGCGGGGGGGCTCGGACCGGGGAGCTGTTTTTT. This sequence encodes CAIGASGGARTGELFF.

This clonotype was detected many times. Here the CDR3 DNA reads TGTGCCAGCAGTTCTAGGGGCCCCTACGAGCAGTACTTC. Translated, it gives CASSSRGPYEQYF. The chain combines TRBV12-3 or TRBV12-4 with TRBJ2-7, with D possibly being TRBD1 (5 bases). V was shortened by 4 bases and J by 2 bases, with 9 bases between the two germline ends. The CDR3 has 13 residues.

DNA of the CDR3: TGTGCCAGTTATGGGGGGGAGGTCAGGCGCCACAATGAAAAACTGTTTTTT. It codes for CASYGGEVRRHNEKLFF. This chain joins TRBV2 and TRBJ1-4; perhaps TRBD1 as D (5 bases). The germline V gene has CDR1 SNHLY and CDR2 FYNNEI. Trimming stripped 9 bases from V and 5 bases from J, with 25 bases between. This CDR3 region has 17 residues. The full variable domain, in which reference TRBV2 and TRBJ1-4 provide the parts outside the CDR3, is EPEVTQTPSHQVTQMGQEVILRCVPISNHLYFYWYRQILGQKVEFLVSFYNNEISEKSEIFDDQFSVERPDGSNFTLKIRSTKLEDSAMYFCASYGGEVRRHNEKLFFGSGTQLSVL.

This clonotype was picked up many times. This chain uses TRBV5-6 with TRBJ1-2; D may be TRBD1 (6 bases). V lost 4 bases and J lost 6, with 16 bases in between. Germline V lookup: CDR1 SGHDT, CDR2 YYEEEE. The CDR3 is made up of 14 amino acids. The CDR3 coding sequence is TGTGCCAGCAGCCCCTTGGGGGCGGCGGATGGCTACACCTTC. Translating it yields CASSPLGAADGYTF.

In this sample, this clonotype turned up many times. This rearrangement joins TRBV15 to TRBJ1-5, with a possible D match to TRBD1 (6 bases). CDR1 LNHNV and CDR2 YYDKDF come from the germline V gene (reference sequence). The CDR3 has 14 amino acids. Between the trimmed V and J ends, which lost 5 bases and 4 bases, there was a span of 12 bases. The CDR3: CATSWNRVNQPQHF. The CDR3 DNA reads TGTGCCACCAGCTGGAACAGGGTAAATCAGCCCCAGCATTTT.

In this sample, this clonotype turned up many times. The J gene is TRBJ2-1, the V gene TRBV3-1; D is undetermined. The germline V gene encodes CDR1 LGHDT and CDR2 YNNKEL (reference sequence). This CDR3 is 17 amino acids long. The V gene lost 0 bases and the J gene lost 1 base, with 13 bases spanning the gap. CDR3 nucleotides: TGTGCCAGCAGCCAAGATCATAGGTTAGGGTCCTACAATGAGCAGTTCTTC. Protein sequence: CASSQDHRLGSYNEQFF.

This clonotype was picked up a small number of times. The rearrangement links TRBV7-2 to TRBJ2-1; 11 nucleotides match TRBD1. Germline V gene data show CDR1 as SGHTA and CDR2 as FQGNSA. The CDR3 consists of 14 residues. V shed 5 bases and J 9 bases; nucleotides not matched to a gene: 6. Written as DNA, the CDR3 is TGTGCCAGCAGCCCGGGACAGGGGGTACTTGAGCAGTTCTTC. This sequence encodes CASSPGQGVLEQFF.

This clonotype was seen repeatedly, ten times or more. The chain has TRBV6-5 and TRBJ2-5; D is uncertain. V was clipped by 2 bases and J by 5 bases, with 12 bases between them. From germline, CDR1 is MNHEY and CDR2 SVGAGI. CDR3 length: 14 amino acids. The CDR3 nucleotides are TGTGCCAGCAGTTACGGTCGAGGAAGGGAGACCCAGTACTTC. Translation gives CASSYGRGRETQYF.

This clonotype was detected many times. This chain joins TRBV19 and TRBJ2-7; TRBD2 might be the D (7 bases). Trimming took 2 bases from V and 7 from J, leaving 12 bases between them. Germline values: CDR1 LNHDA, CDR2 SQIVND (reference sequence). CDR3 length equals 13 residues. The CDR3 loop is CASSILGGLEQYF. CDR3 sequence (DNA): TGTGCCAGTAGTATACTCGGGGGGCTGGAGCAGTACTTC.

This clonotype has ten or more counts. The chain links TRBV20-1 to TRBJ1-6, with D possibly TRBD1 on 6 matching bases. Trimming shortened V by 5 bases and J by 3 bases, and 11 bases separated the two germline ends. The germline V gene has CDR1 DFQATT and CDR2 SNEGSKA (reference sequence). CDR3 size: 14 residues. In DNA, the CDR3 is TGCAGTGCTGTTGACAGGTTCTATAATTCACCCCTCCACTTT. Protein: CSAVDRFYNSPLHF.

V is TRBV7-8 and J is TRBJ2-2; D gene unclear. The germline V and J ends were trimmed by 10 bases and 4 bases, with 16 bases remaining between them. This CDR3 has 14 residues. Germline CDR1 reads SGHVS; CDR2 reads FQNEAQ. CDR3 nucleotide sequence: TGTGCCATATGGCAGGCTCCTCTCACCGGGGAGCTGTTTTTT. Protein sequence: CAIWQAPLTGELFF.